The 9 T cell receptor beta chains below come from one sample, sequenced in a study of cytomegalovirus exposure and HLA in healthy donors (dated by TCRdb to about 2017). Library generation was performed with the immunoSEQ multiplex PCR assay. TCRdb's version of the immuneACCESS table is confined to in-frame rearrangements and falls short of the full clone set. An unresolved V gene accounts for under half of the shortfall where checked; the remainder is of unknown origin. In this sample the table shows some 100,000 clones, around 88% of which occur a single time. Of the sample, around 2% falls within the top ten clones. The specimen was PBMCs. Every receptor here comes from a man younger than 35 in good health and CMV-seronegative.

The chain links TRBV6-6 to TRBJ2-2; 7 bases agree with TRBD1. This CDR3 spans 12 amino acids. Trimming cost V 6 bases and J 7 bases; bases outside gene matches: 2. CDR1 is MNHNY and CDR2 is SVGAGI in the germline V gene (reference sequence). CDR3 sequence reads: CASRPGGGELFF. The CDR3 DNA reads as TGTGCCAGCAGACCAGGGGGCGGGGAGCTGTTTTTT.

V gene TRBV5-1 combines with J gene TRBJ2-2, with 9 bases that match TRBD1. The V gene end was trimmed by 1 base and the J gene end by 5 bases; junction bases not matched to a gene: 3. This CDR3 region has 15 residues. The germline V gene has CDR1 SGHRS and CDR2 YFSETQ. The CDR3 DNA is TGCGCCAGCAGCTTGAGGGGACAGGGTACCGGGGAGCTGTTTTTT. Encoded protein: CASSLRGQGTGELFF.

This clone was counted only a few times. The chain recombines TRBV30 with TRBJ1-1; TRBD1 matches at 9 bases. The CDR3 consists of 15 residues. V lost 1 base to trimming and J lost 1 base; unmatched junction nucleotides: 4. Germline assignment: CDR1 GTSNPN and CDR2 SVGIG (reference sequence). The CDR3 nucleotides are TGTGCCTGGAGTGAAGGGACAGGGAGGAACACTGAAGCTTTCTTT. Protein: CAWSEGTGRNTEAFF.

The V and J genes are TRBV11-2 and TRBJ2-7; D gene unclear. The V gene lost 1 base and the J gene lost 2 bases, with 9 bases spanning the gap. The CDR3 loop spans 14 amino acids. Germline CDR1 and CDR2: SGHAT and FQNNGV. The CDR3, as DNA: TGTGCCAGCAGCTTAGTGCAGGCTCCCTACGAGCAGTACTTC. Protein: CASSLVQAPYEQYF. Using reference TRBV11-2 and TRBJ2-7 for the parts outside the CDR3, the full variable domain is EAGVAQSPRYKIIEKRQSVAFWCNPISGHATLYWYQQILGQGPKLLIQFQNNGVVDDSQLPKDRFSAERLKGVDSTLKIQPAKLEDSAVYLCASSLVQAPYEQYFGPGTRLTVT.

V and J are TRBV11-2 and TRBJ2-5; maybe TRBD2 (5 bases). The CDR3 has 12 amino acids. The V gene's germline CDR1 is SGHAT and CDR2 FQNNGV. With 6 bases removed from V and 8 bases from J, the gap between germline ends came to 13 bases. The CDR3 DNA reads as TGTGCCAGCAGTACGACCGGGGTAACCCAGTACTTC. Encoded protein: CASSTTGVTQYF.

The V and J genes are TRBV28 and TRBJ2-1; 10 bases match TRBD2. The V and J ends lost 6 bases and 4 bases, in that order; junction bases with no gene match: 6. The germline V gene has CDR1 MDHEN and CDR2 SYDVKM. The CDR3 is 15 amino acids. This CDR3 is CASSPGLALYNEQFF. CDR3 nucleotides: TGTGCCAGCAGCCCGGGACTAGCGCTGTACAATGAGCAGTTCTTC. The variable domain in full, with the rest retrieved from reference TRBV28 and TRBJ2-1, is DVKVTQSSRYLVKRTGEKVFLECVQDMDHENMFWYRQDPGLGLRLIYFSYDVKMKEKGDIPEGYSVSREKKERFSLILESASTNQTSMYLCASSPGLALYNEQFFGPGTRLTVL.

This chain links TRBV7-2 with TRBJ2-7; D is possibly TRBD1 (5 bases). Trimming shortened V by 3 bases and J by 10 bases, and 13 bases separated the two germline ends. Looked up from germline, CDR1 is SGHTA and CDR2 is FQGNSA. There are 12 residues in the CDR3. In DNA, the CDR3 is TGTGCCAGCAGCTTGCAGGGTAAGGAACAGTACTTC. It is translated as CASSLQGKEQYF.

The chain couples TRBV7-2 to TRBJ2-4, with 7 nucleotides matching TRBD2. Germline V gives CDR1 SGHTA, CDR2 FQGNSA. This CDR3 is built from 12 residues. Germline trimming cut 8 bases from V and 8 bases from J; bases unmatched to any gene: 6. For the CDR3, the DNA is TGTGCCAGCGGGGAGGGTGGGTACATTCAGTACTTC. Protein product: CASGEGGYIQYF.

The genes are TRBV7-2 and TRBJ1-2, with 9 bases that match TRBD1. Germline V gives CDR1 SGHTA, CDR2 FQGNSA. With 0 bases clipped from V and 3 bases from J, the junction kept 8 bases outside the gene matches. The CDR3 has 17 residues. As DNA, the CDR3 is TGTGCCAGCAGCTTAGCTGGGACAGGGTTCCGACACTATGGCTACACCTTC. Translating it yields CASSLAGTGFRHYGYTF. Full variable domain (outside the CDR3, taken from reference TRBV7-2 and TRBJ1-2): GAGVSQSPSNKVTEKGKDVELRCDPISGHTALYWYRQSLGQGLEFLIYFQGNSAPDKSGLPSDRFSAERTGGSVSTLTIQRTQQEDSAVYLCASSLAGTGFRHYGYTFGSGTRLTVV.